This TCR beta chain was found in a study of cytomegalovirus exposure and HLA in healthy donors. Overall study results and limits: There were reportedly fewer N-insertions in an Asian-associated ancestry cluster than the approximately 630-donor mean, in a later analysis.

Researchers ran the PCR with 60 Vbeta and 13 Jbeta primers. Sequencing used immunoSEQ multiplex PCR; TCRdb keeps in-frame clones, though not all of them. The sample carries 160,000 or so clones, 75% to 90% recorded once. Concerning this clone: The antigen is not known.

J was trimmed by 8 bases and V by 7 bases; bases with no gene match: 13. Germline CDR1 reads SQVTM; CDR2 reads ANQGSEA. This CDR3 spans 15 amino acids. This receptor was obtained from a woman between 18 and 29 years old in good health and CMV-seronegative. The material sequenced was PBMCs. This chain uses TRBV29-1 with TRBJ2-1; 11 bases line up with TRBD2. The CDR3 coding sequence is TGCAGCGCCCCTTCCTATAGCGGGGGGGTCTATGAGCAGTTCTTC. Translating gives CSAPSYSGGVYEQFF.